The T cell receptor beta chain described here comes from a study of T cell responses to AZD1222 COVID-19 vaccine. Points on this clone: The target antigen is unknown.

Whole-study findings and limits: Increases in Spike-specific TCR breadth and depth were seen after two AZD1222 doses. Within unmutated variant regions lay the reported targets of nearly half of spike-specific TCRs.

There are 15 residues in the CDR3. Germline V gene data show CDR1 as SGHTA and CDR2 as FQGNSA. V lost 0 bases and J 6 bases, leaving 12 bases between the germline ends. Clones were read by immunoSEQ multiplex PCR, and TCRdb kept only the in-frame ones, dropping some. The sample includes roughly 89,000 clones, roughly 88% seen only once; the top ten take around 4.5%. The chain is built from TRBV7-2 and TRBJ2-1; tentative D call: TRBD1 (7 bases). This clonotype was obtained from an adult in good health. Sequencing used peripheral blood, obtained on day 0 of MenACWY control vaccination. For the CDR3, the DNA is TGTGCCAGCAGCTTAGCCGGACAGGAGGGCAATGAGCAGTTCTTC. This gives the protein CASSLAGQEGNEQFF.